One and the same sample provided the 24 T cell receptor beta chains below, sequenced in a study of T cells in Graves' hyperthyroidism and ophthalmopathy. Amplification of TCR beta CDR3 regions was performed using RNA transcripts as template. The HTBI primer set was used in a first-round RT-PCR of the TCR CDR3. TCRdb fed the multiplex PCR reads into MiXCR, producing one record per CDR3 protein. The profile shows nearly 600,000 distinct CDR3 sequences, approximately 13% of them singletons. The specimen was blood. The source of these receptors is a woman aged 25-40 years with Graves' hyperthyroidism that later progressed to Graves' ophthalmopathy.

The genes are TRBV4-1 and TRBJ2-3; 11 bases agree with TRBD2. The CDR3 spans 18 residues. Germline CDR1 and CDR2: MGHRA and YSYEKL. The junction had 14 bases not matched to a gene; V was cut back by 4 bases and J by 5 bases. The DNA of the CDR3 is TGCGCCAGCAGCCGACAAAAAGAGGCTAGCGGGAGGCGAGATACGCAGTATTTT. It encodes CASSRQKEASGRRDTQYF.

Ten or more counts support this clonotype. The V and J genes are TRBV3-1 and TRBJ2-7; TRBD2 matches at 9 bases. Germline V gene sequence: CDR1 LGHDT, CDR2 YNNKEL (reference sequence). This CDR3 contains 15 residues. V was clipped by 0 bases and J by 4 bases; unmatched bases: 4. In DNA, the CDR3 is TGTGCCAGCAGCCAAGATAGTAGCGGGAGTTACGAGCAGTACTTC. Its translation is CASSQDSSGSYEQYF.

This clonotype was seen more than once but under ten times. The rearrangement joins TRBV6-2 or TRBV6-3 to TRBJ2-1; D tentatively reads TRBD1 or TRBD2 (5 bases each). CDR1 and CDR2 from the germline V gene are MNHEY and SVGEGT. Deletions cut 10 bases from V and 9 bases from J, with 16 bases between. This CDR3 region has 12 residues. The DNA for the CDR3 is TGTGCCACCGGGGACCGGAGCGGTGAGCAGTTCTTC. Amino acid sequence: CATGDRSGEQFF.

This clonotype appeared a few times. This chain connects TRBV27 to TRBJ2-7, with 8 positions matching TRBD2. CDR3 length equals 13 residues. V shed 7 bases, J shed 6 bases, and the junction held 8 bases outside the gene matches. The germline gives CDR1 MNHEY, CDR2 SMNVEV (reference sequence). As DNA, the CDR3 is TGTGCCAGCACTTCGCGGGGGGAGGGCGAGCAGTACTTC. Translated: CASTSRGEGEQYF.

Ten or more counts support this clonotype. The chain links TRBV3-1 to TRBJ1-6, with 8 positions matching TRBD1. With 2 bases clipped from V and 10 bases from J, the junction kept 1 base outside the gene matches. The CDR3 has 13 amino acids. Germline lookup yields CDR1 LGHDT and CDR2 YNNKEL (reference sequence). As DNA, the CDR3 is TGTGCCAGCAGCCAATCAGGGGGCTCACCCCTCCACTTT. Amino acid sequence: CASSQSGGSPLHF. Filled out from reference TRBV3-1 and TRBJ1-6, the complete variable domain reads DTAVSQTPKYLVTQMGNDKSIKCEQNLGHDTMYWYKQDSKKFLKIMFSYNNKELIINETVPNRFSPKSPDKAHLNLHINSLELGDSAVYFCASSQSGGSPLHFGNGTRLTVT.

This rearrangement joins TRBV30 to TRBJ1-2; possible D gene TRBD1, 5 bases. The CDR3 totals 13 residues. Germline CDR1 reads GTSNPN; CDR2 reads SVGIG (reference sequence). V was pared by 2 bases and J by 4 bases, with 11 bases between. CDR3 amino acids: CAWSITGPYGYTF. CDR3 sequence (DNA): TGTGCCTGGAGTATAACAGGACCCTATGGCTACACCTTC.

This clonotype was counted at least ten times. V and J are TRBV28 and TRBJ2-7, with 8 bases that match TRBD1. Trimming cost V 5 bases and J 2 bases; bases outside gene matches: 8. The germline V gene has CDR1 MDHEN and CDR2 SYDVKM. The CDR3 has 15 amino acids. This chain's CDR3 is CASSPTGQAAYEQYF. CDR3 bases: TGTGCCAGCAGTCCCACGGGACAGGCGGCCTACGAGCAGTACTTC. Full variable domain (outside the CDR3, taken from reference TRBV28 and TRBJ2-7): DVKVTQSSRYLVKRTGEKVFLECVQDMDHENMFWYRQDPGLGLRLIYFSYDVKMKEKGDIPEGYSVSREKKERFSLILESASTNQTSMYLCASSPTGQAAYEQYFGPGTRLTVT.

This clonotype was seen many times. The J gene is TRBJ2-7, the V gene TRBV9; 11 nucleotides agree with TRBD2. The CDR3 totals 16 residues. V lost 2 bases, J lost 2 bases, and 6 bases stayed unmatched. Germline V CDR1 and CDR2: SGDLS, YYNGEE. For the CDR3, the DNA is TGTGCCAGCAGCGTCGCCGGGACTAGCGGCCCCTACGAGCAGTACTTC. This codes for CASSVAGTSGPYEQYF.

This clonotype was observed a handful of times. The rearrangement links TRBV2 to TRBJ2-5; no firm D call. CDR3 length equals 11 residues. Trimming removed 4 bases from V and 5 bases from J, with 5 bases in between. CDR1 and CDR2 (germline): SNHLY, FYNNEI. CDR3 sequence reads: CASSVRETQYF. As DNA, the CDR3 is TGTGCCAGCAGTGTACGCGAGACCCAGTACTTC.

This clonotype was seen at least ten times. The chain joins TRBV6-1 to TRBJ1-1; TRBD1 might be the D (5 bases). Looked up from germline, CDR1 is MNHNS and CDR2 is SASEGT. The CDR3 has 15 amino acids. V lost 5 bases to trimming and J lost 0 bases, with 13 bases between them. The DNA of the CDR3 is TGTGCCAGCAGTTACGGGGGGGAGGTGAACACTGAAGCTTTCTTT. Translating it yields CASSYGGEVNTEAFF.

This clonotype has at least ten counts. The rearrangement uses TRBV5-1 and TRBJ2-1; D is unclear. There are 16 residues in the CDR3. The V end was cut by 0 bases, the J end by 0 bases, with 10 bases between. CDR1 and CDR2 (germline): SGHRS, YFSETQ. DNA for the CDR3: TGCGCCAGCAGCTTGGAAGTCGAGAGCTCCTACAATGAGCAGTTCTTC. The encoded protein is CASSLEVESSYNEQFF.

This clonotype showed up many times. The chain recombines TRBV11-2 with TRBJ1-1; D perhaps matches TRBD1 (6 bases). V lost 0 bases and J lost 4, with 12 bases in between. Germline loops: CDR1 SGHAT, CDR2 FQNNGV. CDR3 size: 15 residues. The CDR3 bases are TGTGCCAGCAGCTTAGATGGGGGGGGCGGCACTGAAGCTTTCTTT. Its translation: CASSLDGGGGTEAFF.

This clonotype has ten or more counts. The chain has TRBV5-4 and TRBJ2-5, with a possible D match to TRBD2 (5 bases). Germline-derived CDR1 and CDR2 are SGHNT and YYREEE (reference sequence). The CDR3 is 13 amino acids. V lost 1 base to trimming and J lost 3 bases, with 7 bases between them. CDR3 amino acids: CASSLPGEETQYF. DNA of the CDR3: TGTGCCAGCAGCTTGCCCGGGGAAGAGACCCAGTACTTC. The full variable domain, completed using reference TRBV5-4 and TRBJ2-5, is ETGVTQSPTHLIKTRGQQVTLRCSSQSGHNTVSWYQQALGQGPQFIFQYYREEENGRGNFPPRFSGLQFPNYSSELNVNALELDDSALYLCASSLPGEETQYFGPGTRLLVL.

In its sample, this clonotype was seen many times. This rearrangement joins TRBV9 to TRBJ1-2, with D maybe TRBD1 (5 bases). CDR1 is SGDLS, CDR2 YYNGEE, per germline. Trimming took 3 bases from V and 4 from J, leaving 13 bases between them. The CDR3 spans 14 residues. The CDR3 protein is CASSAWDLTYGYTF. The DNA of the CDR3 is TGTGCCAGCAGCGCCTGGGACCTGACCTATGGCTACACCTTC.

In this sample, this clonotype turned up many times. J is TRBJ1-1 and V is TRBV24-1; TRBD1 agrees at 12 bases. V shed 5 bases, J shed 6 bases, and the junction held 3 bases outside the gene matches. CDR3 length equals 14 residues. Germline CDR1 KGHDR, CDR2 SFDVKD. The CDR3 loop reads CATSGGTGGAEAFF. DNA of the CDR3: TGTGCCACCAGTGGCGGGACAGGGGGCGCTGAAGCTTTCTTT.

V gene TRBV4-2 combines with J gene TRBJ2-3, with 10 bases matching TRBD1. The CDR3 runs 16 residues. V shed 2 bases and J 6 bases; nucleotides not matched to a gene: 8. Per germline, CDR1 LGHNA and CDR2 YNFKEQ. CDR3 sequence: CASSQRGQGTGDTQYF. The CDR3 nucleotides are TGTGCCAGCAGCCAACGGGGACAGGGGACGGGTGATACGCAGTATTTT.

This clonotype was counted ten times or more. The chain carries TRBV30 and TRBJ2-7; 12 bases align to TRBD2. From germline, CDR1 is GTSNPN and CDR2 SVGIG (reference sequence). The CDR3 runs to 19 residues. With 2 bases clipped from V and 6 bases from J, the junction kept 20 bases outside the gene matches. The DNA for the CDR3 is TGTGCCTGGAGTTTCCCTCCCTCCGGACTAGCGGGACAGGCGCGCGAGCAGTACTTC. This sequence encodes CAWSFPPSGLAGQAREQYF.

This clonotype was observed at least ten times. The chain carries TRBV18 and TRBJ1-6; 10 nucleotides line up with TRBD1. Germline CDR1 is KGHSH and CDR2 is LQKENI. The CDR3 sequence is 15 residues long. J lost 7 bases, V lost 4 bases, and 4 bases had no gene match. CDR3 loop: CASSQGTGDNSPLHF. The CDR3 DNA reads TGTGCCAGCTCACAGGGGACAGGGGACAATTCACCCCTCCACTTT.

This clonotype was counted many times. The chain recombines TRBV7-2 with TRBJ2-7, with 7 nucleotides matching TRBD2. The CDR3 is made up of 14 amino acids. V trimming: 3 bases; J trimming: 3 bases; junction bases outside the gene matches: 5. The germline CDR1 and CDR2 sequences are SGHTA and FQGNSA. This CDR3 is CASSFSGEGYEQYF. Written as DNA, the CDR3 is TGTGCCAGCAGCTTCTCTGGGGAGGGCTACGAGCAGTACTTC.

The table lists this clonotype with many counts. The rearrangement uses TRBV24-1 and TRBJ2-5; TRBD2 aligns across 11 bases. From germline, CDR1 is KGHDR and CDR2 SFDVKD. CDR3 length equals 16 residues. With V trimmed by 3 bases and J by 5 bases, 7 bases remained unmatched. CDR3 amino acids: CATSDAGASGRETQYF. The CDR3 DNA reads TGTGCCACCAGTGATGCCGGTGCTAGCGGGAGGGAGACCCAGTACTTC.

This clonotype was seen a handful of times. The chain joins TRBV4-2 to TRBJ1-6; D gene unclear. This CDR3 spans 15 amino acids. With 3 bases removed from V and 7 bases from J, the gap between germline ends came to 13 bases. Germline-derived CDR1 and CDR2 are LGHNA and YNFKEQ. The chain's CDR3 is CASSQGDGQNSPLHF. The CDR3 DNA reads as TGTGCCAGCAGCCAGGGCGACGGGCAAAATTCACCCCTCCACTTT.

Many counts were recorded for this clonotype. The chain employs TRBV20-1 and TRBJ2-3; 10 bases map to TRBD2. CDR3 length: 15 amino acids. CDR1 is DFQATT and CDR2 is SNEGSKA in the germline V gene (reference sequence). Trimming removed 5 bases from V and 5 bases from J; junction bases left unmatched: 10. The chain's CDR3 is CSAQGSGRAIDTQYF. CDR3 in DNA: TGCAGTGCTCAAGGGAGCGGGAGGGCGATAGATACGCAGTATTTT.

This clonotype was seen a few times. The rearrangement links TRBV6-2 or TRBV6-3 to TRBJ2-1; 9 bases agree with TRBD2. With 2 bases clipped from V and 6 bases from J, the junction kept 8 bases outside the gene matches. Germline-derived CDR1 and CDR2 are MNHEY and SVGEGT. The CDR3 runs 16 residues. CDR3 in DNA: TGTGCCAGCAGTTACCACCTTAGCGGGAGCCTCAATGAGCAGTTCTTC. It encodes CASSYHLSGSLNEQFF.

This clonotype was seen many times. This chain uses TRBV27 with TRBJ2-1; 8 nucleotides line up with TRBD2. V was clipped by 2 bases and J by 4 bases; unmatched bases: 7. Germline lookup yields CDR1 MNHEY and CDR2 SMNVEV (reference sequence). The CDR3 contains 16 residues. CDR3 residues: CASSLMAGGTYNEQFF. CDR3 nucleotide sequence: TGTGCCAGCAGTTTAATGGCGGGAGGCACTTACAATGAGCAGTTCTTC.